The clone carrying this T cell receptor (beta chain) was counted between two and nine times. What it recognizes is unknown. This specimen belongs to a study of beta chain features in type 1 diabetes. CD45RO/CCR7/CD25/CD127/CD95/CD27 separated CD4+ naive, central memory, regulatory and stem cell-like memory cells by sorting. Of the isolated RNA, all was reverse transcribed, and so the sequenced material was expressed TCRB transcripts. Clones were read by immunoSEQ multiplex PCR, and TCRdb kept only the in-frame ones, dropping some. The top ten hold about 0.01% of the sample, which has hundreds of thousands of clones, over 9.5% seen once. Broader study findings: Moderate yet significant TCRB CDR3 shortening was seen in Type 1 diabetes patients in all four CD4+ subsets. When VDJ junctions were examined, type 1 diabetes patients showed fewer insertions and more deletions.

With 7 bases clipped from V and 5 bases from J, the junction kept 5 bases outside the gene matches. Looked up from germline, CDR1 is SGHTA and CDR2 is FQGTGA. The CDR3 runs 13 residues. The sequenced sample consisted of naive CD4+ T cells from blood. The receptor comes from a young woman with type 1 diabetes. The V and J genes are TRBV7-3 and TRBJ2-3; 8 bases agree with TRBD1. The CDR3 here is CASKDRAGDTQYF. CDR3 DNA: TGTGCCAGCAAGGACAGGGCCGGAGATACGCAGTATTTT.